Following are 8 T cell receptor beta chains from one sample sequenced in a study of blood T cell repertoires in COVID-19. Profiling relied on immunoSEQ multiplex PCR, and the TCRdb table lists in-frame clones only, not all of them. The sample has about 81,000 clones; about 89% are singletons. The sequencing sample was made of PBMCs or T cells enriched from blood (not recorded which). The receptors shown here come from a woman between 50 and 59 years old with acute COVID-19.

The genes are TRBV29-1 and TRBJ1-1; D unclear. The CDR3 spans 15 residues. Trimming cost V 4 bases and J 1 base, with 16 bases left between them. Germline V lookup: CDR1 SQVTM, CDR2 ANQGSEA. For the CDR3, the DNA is TGCAGCGTTGCCCGCGGGAAGCTACGGAACACTGAAGCTTTCTTT. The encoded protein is CSVARGKLRNTEAFF.

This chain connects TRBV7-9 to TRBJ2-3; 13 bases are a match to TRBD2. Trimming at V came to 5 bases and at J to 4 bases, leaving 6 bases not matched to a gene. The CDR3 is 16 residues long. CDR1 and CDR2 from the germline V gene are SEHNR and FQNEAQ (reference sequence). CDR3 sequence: CASSPGTSGKSDTQYF. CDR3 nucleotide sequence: TGTGCCAGCAGCCCAGGGACTAGCGGGAAGTCAGATACGCAGTATTTT.

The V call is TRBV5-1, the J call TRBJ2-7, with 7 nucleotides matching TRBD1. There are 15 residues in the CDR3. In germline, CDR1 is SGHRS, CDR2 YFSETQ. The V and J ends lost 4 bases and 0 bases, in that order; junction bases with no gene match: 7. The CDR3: CASSLGQTSSYEQYF. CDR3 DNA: TGCGCCAGCAGCCTGGGACAGACAAGCTCCTACGAGCAGTACTTC.

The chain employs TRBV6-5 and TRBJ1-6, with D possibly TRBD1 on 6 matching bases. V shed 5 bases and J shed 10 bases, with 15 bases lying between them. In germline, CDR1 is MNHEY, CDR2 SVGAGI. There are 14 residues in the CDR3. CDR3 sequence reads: CASSQSWTASPLHF. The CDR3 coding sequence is TGTGCCAGCAGTCAATCATGGACAGCCTCACCCCTCCACTTT.

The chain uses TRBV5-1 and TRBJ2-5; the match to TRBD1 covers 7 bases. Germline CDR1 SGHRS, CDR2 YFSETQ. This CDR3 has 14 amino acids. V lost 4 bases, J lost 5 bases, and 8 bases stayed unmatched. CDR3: CASSLPQGRETQYF. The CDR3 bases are TGCGCCAGCAGCCTCCCACAGGGGCGGGAGACCCAGTACTTC.

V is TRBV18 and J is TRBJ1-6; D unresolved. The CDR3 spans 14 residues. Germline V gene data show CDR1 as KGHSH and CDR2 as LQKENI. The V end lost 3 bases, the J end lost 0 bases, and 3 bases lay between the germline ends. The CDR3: CASSPSSYNSPLHF. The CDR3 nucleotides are TGTGCCAGCTCACCCAGCTCCTATAATTCACCCCTCCACTTT.

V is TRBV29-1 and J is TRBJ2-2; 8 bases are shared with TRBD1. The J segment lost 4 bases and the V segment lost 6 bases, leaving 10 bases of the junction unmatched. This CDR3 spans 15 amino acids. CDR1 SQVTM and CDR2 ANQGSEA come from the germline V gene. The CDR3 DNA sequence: TGCAGCGTCGCTCTCGGACAGGGTATCACCGGGGAGCTGTTTTTT. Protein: CSVALGQGITGELFF.

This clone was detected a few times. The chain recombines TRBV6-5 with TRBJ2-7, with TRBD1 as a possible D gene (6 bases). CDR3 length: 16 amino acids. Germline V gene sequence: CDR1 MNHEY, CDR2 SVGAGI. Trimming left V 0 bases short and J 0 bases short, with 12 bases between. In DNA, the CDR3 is TGTGCCAGCAGTTACTCGGCCGGGGACACCTCCTACGAGCAGTACTTC. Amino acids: CASSYSAGDTSYEQYF.